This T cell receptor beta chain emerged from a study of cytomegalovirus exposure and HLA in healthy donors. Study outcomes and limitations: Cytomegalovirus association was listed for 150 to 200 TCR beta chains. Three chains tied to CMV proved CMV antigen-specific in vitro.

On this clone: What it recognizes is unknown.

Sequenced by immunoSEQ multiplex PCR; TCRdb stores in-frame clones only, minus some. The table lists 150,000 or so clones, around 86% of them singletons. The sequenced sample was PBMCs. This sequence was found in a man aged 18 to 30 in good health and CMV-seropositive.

The CDR3 DNA is TGTGCCAGCAGCGAAGCTGGGACAGTCTACGAGCAGTACTTC. Amino acids: CASSEAGTVYEQYF. The genes are TRBV7-8 and TRBJ2-7; the match to TRBD1 covers 7 bases. Germline CDR1 reads SGHVS; CDR2 reads FQNEAQ. The CDR3 runs to 14 residues. The ends lost 5 bases at V and 3 bases at J; junction bases unmatched: 7.